One and the same sample provided the 3 T cell receptor beta chains below, sequenced in a study of regulatory T cells in long-lasting Graves disease. TCR beta libraries were built with iRepertoire HTBI primers and Arm-PCR of CDR3 regions. TCRdb re-called the multiplex PCR reads with MiXCR, one entry per CDR3 protein. This table has approximately 400,000 distinct CDR3 sequences, about 15% appearing once. The time point denotes: newly diagnosed GD, antithyroid drugs for less than 3 months. The authors made the TCR library using RNA they extracted from PBMCs. The same data also contributed to another study, on T cells in Graves' hyperthyroidism and ophthalmopathy.

The source was peripheral blood mononuclear cells (PBMCs), collected at new diagnosis, from a patient treated with antithyroid drugs. The receptor set was obtained from a woman between 40 and 50 years old with Graves disease.

There are many counts of this clonotype. This chain links TRBV12-3 or TRBV12-4 with TRBJ1-6; 8 positions agree with TRBD1. There are 13 residues in the CDR3. With V trimmed by 6 bases and J by 7 bases, 2 bases remained unmatched. CDR3 residues: CASSRTGNSPLHF. The DNA of the CDR3 is TGTGCCAGCAGCCGGACAGGGAATTCACCCCTCCACTTT.

This clonotype was seen ten or more times. This rearrangement joins TRBV28 to TRBJ1-2; 8 bases fit TRBD1. The CDR3 runs 14 residues. Trimming at V came to 7 bases and at J to 3 bases, leaving 7 bases not matched to a gene. The germline gives CDR1 MDHEN, CDR2 SYDVKM. The CDR3 here is CASNGQGGDYGYTF. CDR3 DNA sequence: TGTGCCAGCAACGGACAGGGAGGCGACTATGGCTACACCTTC.

The gene calls are TRBV9 and TRBJ2-5; unclear D gene. The DNA matches TRBJ2-7 better at its end, which makes the J call doubtful. From germline, CDR1 is SGDLS and CDR2 YYNGEE. This CDR3 is 14 amino acids long. CDR3 DNA sequence: TGTGCCAGCAGCGTAGCGTGGCAGGATTACGAGCAGTACTTC. Translating gives CASSVAWQDYEQYF.